Listed here are 15 T cell receptor beta chains from one sample, sequenced in a study of OX40 agonist ivuxolimab in advanced cancers. Sequencing was performed with immunoSEQ multiplex PCR; in TCRdb, only in-frame clones are kept and a portion is missing. Of over 20,000 clones in the sample, about 85% are singletons; the top ten hold 33%. The source material was CD4+ or CD8+ T cells sorted from blood, sampled in a trial of the OX40 agonist ivuxolimab. These receptors were obtained from an adult with an advanced solid tumor such as melanoma, head and neck, liver or kidney cancer.

This sequence joins TRBV5-1 and TRBJ2-5, with 9 bases lining up with TRBD1. The DNA end is more similar to TRBJ2-7, so the J call may be wrong. The CDR3 extends over 15 amino acids. Germline lookup yields CDR1 SGHRS and CDR2 YFSETQ. The CDR3 region has the DNA TGCGCCAGCCGGCCCCCGGGACAGGGAGTTTACGAGCAGTACTTC. Translation gives CASRPPGQGVYEQYF.

The V gene is TRBV9, the J gene TRBJ2-7; 9 bases line up with TRBD2. Germline trimming cut 4 bases from V and 0 bases from J; bases unmatched to any gene: 2. CDR3 length: 14 amino acids. Germline V gene data show CDR1 as SGDLS and CDR2 as YYNGEE. Written as DNA, the CDR3 is TGTGCCAGCAGCTCTAGCGGGGTCTCCTACGAGCAGTACTTC. It translates to CASSSSGVSYEQYF.

The chain uses TRBV4-1 and TRBJ1-6; D possibly corresponds to TRBD1 (6 bases). Germline loops: CDR1 MGHRA, CDR2 YSYEKL. The CDR3 loop spans 17 amino acids. V was shortened by 4 bases and J by 8 bases, with 21 bases between the two germline ends. CDR3 protein: CASSPEPGHFIYSPLHF. DNA for the CDR3: TGCGCCAGCAGCCCAGAGCCGGGACATTTCATTTATTCACCCCTCCACTTT.

V and J are TRBV7-9 and TRBJ2-2, with D possibly being TRBD1 (6 bases). Trimming stripped 4 bases from V and 4 bases from J, with 19 bases between. The CDR3 spans 17 residues. Per the germline V gene, CDR1 is SEHNR and CDR2 is FQNEAQ (reference sequence). CDR3: CASSSQSGRGPTGELFF. The CDR3 DNA follows: TGTGCCAGCAGCTCGCAGTCGGGCAGGGGTCCCACCGGGGAGCTGTTTTTT.

The chain couples TRBV27 to TRBJ2-1; D is perhaps TRBD2 (6 bases). The V gene's germline CDR1 is MNHEY and CDR2 SMNVEV (reference sequence). The CDR3 is 16 amino acids. Deletions cut 4 bases from V and 0 bases from J, with 13 bases between. CDR3 in DNA: TGTGCCAGCAGTTCCCTAGCGAGGAGCTCCTACAATGAGCAGTTCTTC. Encoded protein: CASSSLARSSYNEQFF.

This chain connects TRBV6-6 to TRBJ2-7; a weak D match, TRBD1 (5 bases). CDR1 MNHNY and CDR2 SVGAGI come from the germline V gene (reference sequence). The CDR3 loop spans 16 amino acids. Trimming removed 2 bases at V and 3 bases at J, with 17 bases between. CDR3 in DNA: TGTGCCAGCAGTTACACCGAACTTGGTCAGGGCTACGAGCAGTACTTC. Its translation: CASSYTELGQGYEQYF.

The V and J genes are TRBV7-3 and TRBJ2-5; D not certain. Germline V gene sequence: CDR1 SGHTA, CDR2 FQGTGA. The V gene lost 5 bases and the J gene lost 3 bases, with 22 bases spanning the gap. The CDR3 totals 17 residues. The CDR3 loop reads CASSPLPWGNREETQYF. CDR3 in DNA: TGTGCCAGCAGCCCCCTACCGTGGGGAAATAGAGAAGAGACCCAGTACTTC.

As concerns this clone: It is likely a read error: a sequence one base away is far more abundant. J is TRBJ2-7 and V is TRBV7-3; D unresolved. Trimming shortened V by 2 bases and J by 4 bases, and 3 bases separated the two germline ends. There are 11 residues in the CDR3. Germline-derived CDR1 and CDR2 are SGHTA and FQGTGA. This CDR3 reads CASSLEYEQYF. The CDR3 nucleotides read TGTGCCAGCAGCTTAGAGTACGAGCAGTACTTC.

The J gene is TRBJ2-7, the V gene TRBV6-1, with 10 bases that match TRBD1. The germline gives CDR1 MNHNS, CDR2 SASEGT. This CDR3 has 15 residues. J was trimmed by 2 bases and V by 5 bases; bases with no gene match: 6. The CDR3 loop reads CASSPDRGLTYEQYF. The CDR3 region has the DNA TGTGCCAGCAGTCCCGACAGGGGGCTTACCTACGAGCAGTACTTC.

The V and J genes are TRBV7-8 and TRBJ2-7; TRBD2 aligns across 11 bases. Losses at the gene ends were 2 bases for V and 5 bases for J; bases not matched to a gene: 5. This CDR3 spans 15 amino acids. Germline assignment: CDR1 SGHVS and CDR2 FQNEAQ. Here the CDR3 reads CASSLTSGRLDEQYF. In nucleotides, the CDR3 is TGTGCCAGCAGCTTAACTAGCGGGAGACTCGACGAGCAGTACTTC.

CDR3 sequence: CASSETFDRGLVTEAFF. As DNA, the CDR3 is TGCGCCAGCAGCGAGACTTTCGACAGGGGGTTGGTCACTGAAGCTTTCTTT. The chain joins TRBV4-1 to TRBJ1-1; TRBD1 aligns across 9 bases. CDR3 length equals 17 residues. V shed 5 bases and J 4 bases; nucleotides not matched to a gene: 14. CDR1 is MGHRA and CDR2 is YSYEKL in the germline V gene.

This rearrangement joins TRBV13 to TRBJ2-1, with 12 nucleotides matching TRBD2. V lost 4 bases to trimming and J lost 1 base; unmatched junction nucleotides: 11. CDR1 and CDR2 (germline): PRHDT, FYEKMQ (reference sequence). This CDR3 spans 19 amino acids. CDR3 in DNA: TGTGCCAGCAGCTCACGACTAGCGGGAGTGGGCTTGTCCTACAATGAGCAGTTCTTC. As protein: CASSSRLAGVGLSYNEQFF.

This clone was seen only a few times. V and J are TRBV5-1 and TRBJ2-5; TRBD1 or TRBD2 may be the D gene (5 bases each). The V and J ends lost 3 bases and 5 bases respectively, with 20 bases between them. The CDR3 runs to 16 residues. The V gene's germline CDR1 is SGHRS and CDR2 YFSETQ. The CDR3 sequence is CASSWKIGATGETQYF. The CDR3 region has the DNA TGCGCCAGCAGCTGGAAAATAGGGGCGACGGGGGAGACCCAGTACTTC.

The count of this clone is one. The J gene is TRBJ2-1, the V gene TRBV2; 9 bases align to TRBD2. Germline CDR1 and CDR2: SNHLY and FYNNEI. V lost 6 bases, J lost 2 bases, and 8 bases stayed unmatched. The length of the CDR3 is 16 residues. The CDR3 nucleotides read TGTGCCAGCAGGATAAGCGGGGGGTCTACCTACAATGAGCAGTTCTTC. Translated, it gives CASRISGGSTYNEQFF.

The V and J genes are TRBV28 and TRBJ2-1, with D possibly being TRBD1 (7 bases). This CDR3 is built from 17 residues. In germline, CDR1 is MDHEN, CDR2 SYDVKM. Trimming took 3 bases from V and 9 from J, leaving 24 bases between them. This CDR3 reads CASSFPTTTGYSGEQFF. CDR3 nucleotides: TGTGCCAGCAGTTTTCCCACTACGACAGGGTATAGCGGTGAGCAGTTCTTC. Full variable domain (missing parts from reference TRBV28 and TRBJ2-1): DVKVTQSSRYLVKRTGEKVFLECVQDMDHENMFWYRQDPGLGLRLIYFSYDVKMKEKGDIPEGYSVSREKKERFSLILESASTNQTSMYLCASSFPTTTGYSGEQFFGPGTRLTVL.